This is a list of T cell receptor beta chains from one sample in a study of beta chain features in type 1 diabetes. Data came from immunoSEQ multiplex PCR; TCRdb stores just in-frame clones and leaves some out. The sample holds about 320,000 clones, 14% seen once. Sequenced: central memory CD4+ T cells from blood. These receptors came from a man in his thirties or forties in good health. Each CDR3 is given with its conserved first and last residue. The D gene is left open where the match is weak. Clone size is not always given. Where it is, it says once, few, many or a class for expanded clones.

CDR3 DNA,CDR3 protein,D gene,J gene,V gene,clone size
TGTGCCAGCAGCAATACGATCAGAGGACTCAAACAGGGTGGCTACACCTTC,CASSNTIRGLKQGGYTF,-,TRBJ1-2,TRBV21-1,few
TGTGCCAGTGAGGGGATCCAGTCTAACTATGGCTACACCTTC,CASEGIQSNYGYTF,-,TRBJ1-2,TRBV2,many
TGCGCCAGCAGTCGGGCCTGGGACAGGCTGAGCTCCTATAATTCACCCCTCCACTTT,CASSRAWDRLSSYNSPLHF,TRBD1,TRBJ1-6,TRBV23-1,-
TGTGCCAGCAGTTTAAGCCTCGGCCAGGGGGCGGGCGAGCAGTACTTC,CASSLSLGQGAGEQYF,TRBD1,TRBJ2-7,TRBV28,-
TGTGCCAGCAGTCAGACAGGGTACCGCGATTCACCCCTCCACTTT,CASSQTGYRDSPLHF,TRBD1,TRBJ1-6,TRBV5-4,-
TGTGCCAGCAGTGAAGTACGTACCGGGGAGCTGTTTTTT,CASSEVRTGELFF,-,TRBJ2-2,TRBV6-1,-
TGCGCCAGCAGCCAAGAATTGCGCACTGAAGCTTTCTTT,CASSQELRTEAFF,-,TRBJ1-1,TRBV4-3,few
TGTGCCATCAGTGAGTTCTCAGACAGGAATGAGCAGTTCTTC,CAISEFSDRNEQFF,-,TRBJ2-1,TRBV6-1,-
TGCGCCAGCACCTTAGCGGGAGGTCGGAATGAGCAGTTCTTC,CASTLAGGRNEQFF,TRBD2,TRBJ2-1,TRBV4-1,few
TGCGCCAGCAGCCAAGTGGTGGCCCGACAGGGCGGTGGAAACACCATATATTTT,CASSQVVARQGGGNTIYF,TRBD1,TRBJ1-3,TRBV4-1,many
TGTGCCAGTAGCCGACACTCCGGACTAGCGGGGGCGAACACCGGGGAGCTGTTTTTT,CASSRHSGLAGANTGELFF,TRBD2,TRBJ2-2,TRBV19,few
TGTGCCAGCAGCCAAGTTTCGCGGAACGAGCAGTACTTC,CASSQVSRNEQYF,-,TRBJ2-7,TRBV14,-
TGCGCCAGCAGTGTTTTGTATCGTAGCATGAACACTGAAGCTTTCTTT,CASSVLYRSMNTEAFF,-,TRBJ1-1,TRBV10-2,once
TGCGCCAGCAGCTTGGGGGCGGGCGAAAAACTGTTTTTT,CASSLGAGEKLFF,-,TRBJ1-4,TRBV5-1,-
TGCGCCAGCAGTAGAAGGACAGGCGCAACTAATGAAAAACTGTTTTTT,CASSRRTGATNEKLFF,TRBD1,TRBJ1-4,TRBV4-3,few
TGTGCCAGCAGCCAAGAGCGGCACCGGGGGCACATTCAGTACTTC,CASSQERHRGHIQYF,-,TRBJ2-4,TRBV4-2,few
TGTGCCAGCAGCCCCCGTAGAAGCGGGGGGGGCACCGGGGAGCTGTTTTTT,CASSPRRSGGGTGELFF,TRBD2,TRBJ2-2,TRBV7-2,-
TGCGCCAGCAGCTTTCGACAGGGGGCTTTGAACACTGAAGCTTTCTTT,CASSFRQGALNTEAFF,TRBD1,TRBJ1-1,TRBV4-1,many